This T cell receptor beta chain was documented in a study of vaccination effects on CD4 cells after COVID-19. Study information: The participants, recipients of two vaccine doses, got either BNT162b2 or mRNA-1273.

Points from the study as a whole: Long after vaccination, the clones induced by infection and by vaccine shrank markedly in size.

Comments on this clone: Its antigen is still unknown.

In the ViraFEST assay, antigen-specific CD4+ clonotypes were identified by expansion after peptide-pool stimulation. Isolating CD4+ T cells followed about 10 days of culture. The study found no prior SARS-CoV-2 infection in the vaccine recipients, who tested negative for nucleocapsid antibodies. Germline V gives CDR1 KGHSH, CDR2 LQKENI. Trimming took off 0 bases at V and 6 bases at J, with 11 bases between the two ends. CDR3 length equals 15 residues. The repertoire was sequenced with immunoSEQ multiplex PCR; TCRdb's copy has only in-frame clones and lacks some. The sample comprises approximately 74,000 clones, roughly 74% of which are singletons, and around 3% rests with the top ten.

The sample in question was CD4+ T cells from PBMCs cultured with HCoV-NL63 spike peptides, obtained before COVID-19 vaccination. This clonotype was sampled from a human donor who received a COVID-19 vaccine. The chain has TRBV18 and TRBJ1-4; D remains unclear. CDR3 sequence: CASSPPAGGYEKLFF. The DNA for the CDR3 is TGTGCCAGCTCACCACCGGCGGGAGGGTATGAAAAACTGTTTTTT.